A selection of T cell receptor beta chains follows, all from one sample in a study of cytomegalovirus exposure and HLA in healthy donors. Only in-frame clones appear in the TCRdb table, and some are missing; sequencing was by immunoSEQ multiplex PCR. Of about 35,000 clones listed, roughly 78% were seen once; the top ten hold under 6.5%. Sequencing used PBMCs. These receptors all come from a male donor in good health and CMV-seronegative. The CDR3 runs from the conserved cysteine through the conserved F or W. The order of the fields is D gene, J gene, V gene, clone size, CDR3 DNA, CDR3 protein. D genes are given only for firm matches. Clone sizes are given selectively: once, few, many, or a class where the clone is expanded.

. TRBJ2-7 TRBV11-2 . TGTGCCAGCAGCTTAGAGGAGGGGCGCGAGCAGTACTTC CASSLEEGREQYF
. TRBJ1-1 TRBV27 . TGTGCCAGCGGACTGAGTGAAGGACCTCAGGGGACTGAAGCTTTCTTT CASGLSEGPQGTEAFF
. TRBJ1-6 TRBV5-1 . TGCGCCAGCAGCTTGGCCGACAGTCGAAATTCACCCCTCCACTTT CASSLADSRNSPLHF
. TRBJ1-1 TRBV30 . TGTGCCTGGAGCATTGTATACAGGTCGAACACTGAAGCTTTCTTT CAWSIVYRSNTEAFF
. TRBJ2-7 TRBV7-2 . TGTGCCAGCAGCTTAGCCGGGGGGCACGAGCAGTACTTC CASSLAGGHEQYF
. TRBJ2-7 TRBV30 . TGTGCCACGTCACTCCAGGGATACGAGCAGTACTTC CATSLQGYEQYF
. TRBJ1-1 TRBV2 once TGTGCCAGCAGTGCGGCGGTGTTCGCTTTCTTT CASSAAVFAFF
. TRBJ1-1 TRBV6-6 . TGTGCCAGCAGTTCGGGGGGACTGAACACTGAAGCTTTCTTT CASSSGGLNTEAFF
TRBD1 TRBJ2-1 TRBV6-4 . TGTGCCAGCAGTCCCTACCACGGACAGGGGGACCAAAGCTCCTACAATGAGCAGTTCTTC CASSPYHGQGDQSSYNEQFF
TRBD2 TRBJ2-5 TRBV5-6 . TGTGCCAGCAGCCCCTCCGGGCGGGGGGGAGGTGAAACCCAGTACTTC CASSPSGRGGGETQYF
. TRBJ1-3 TRBV7-9 . TGTGCCAGCAGCTTTGGGAGGGGAAACACCATATATTTT CASSFGRGNTIYF